This entry describes one T cell receptor (beta chain). There is no known antigen for this receptor. Nothing much larger sits one base from this clone, and base qualities are not available. The library was prepared using the immunoSEQ multiplex PCR assay. For the multiplex PCR, a mixture combining 60 forward primers for TCR Vbeta segments and 13 reverse primers for TCR Jbeta segments was used. Amplification of the CDR3 region of rearranged TCR beta genes was performed with a multiplex PCR assay on genomic DNA. The amplified TCR beta libraries were sequenced on the Illumina HiSeq System as 87-base-pair reads. From the authors' description of their analysis: Across the roughly 670 repertoires, a later analysis counted tens of millions of unique TCR beta chains, 9.5 million to 12 million of which were shared by at least two donors. To remove PCR and sequencing errors, raw reads were error-corrected and collapsed into unique sequences using a nearest-neighbor algorithm that merged closely related sequences. CDR3 sequences were aligned to IMGT reference sequences to assign V, D and J gene segments. For a sequence to be retained, at least a six-nucleotide match to both a V gene segment and a J gene segment was required. A rearrangement counted as productive if the CDR3 had no stop codons and remained in frame with V and J, and every other rearrangement counted as non-productive. CDR3 was defined by IMGT convention, running from the second conserved V-encoded cysteine to the conserved J-encoded phenylalanine. The earlier analysis of 500 to 650 of the donors excluded any sequence lacking an unambiguous match to a single V gene segment. An earlier analysis of several hundred of the donors called V segments functional above 56.7% productive rearrangements and segregating when the between-donor standard deviation exceeded 5%. To diagnose cytomegalovirus status from the catalog of TCR beta chain sequences, a statistical classification framework was built. A later analysis assigned V and J genes by comparing TCR nucleotide sequences with IMGT/GENE-DB human TR gene sequences. The TCRdist pipeline was used in a later analysis to assign CDR3 sequences and most-parsimonious VDJ recombination scenarios. In a later analysis, each TCR beta chain was defined by its CDR3 amino acid sequence together with its V-gene family, and reads lacking a unique V-gene family were excluded. To address suspected cross-contamination and a sequencing artifact, a later analysis removed a few hundred highly shared, low-generation-probability nucleotide sequences. A later analysis calculated a clonal expansion index for each public chain from normalized within-repertoire ranks of inferred template counts. In a later analysis, generation probabilities were computed using a VDJ recombination model fitted to out-of-frame rearrangements, and the results were checked against IGoR. A later analysis scored TCR-TCR, TCR-HLA and TCR-CMV co-occurrence with hypergeometric tests, applying a repertoire-size bias correction to TCR pairs. In a later analysis, false discovery rates were estimated by permuting HLA or CMV assignments 20 times. In a later analysis, co-occurring TCRs were grouped using DBSCAN, with TCRdist sequence similarity added in when clustering inside HLA-allele-positive subsets. Repertoires with fewer than 30,000 or more than 120,000 public chains were left out of co-occurrence clustering, as were several repertoires with anomalous nucleotide sharing. This is the immuneACCESS table as TCRdb keeps it, with only in-frame sequences that have V and J called. A part of the clones is gone; compared with another copy, unresolved V genes explain less than half, and the rest is unexplained. V and J calls plus clone size are reproduced from that table; the DNA served to infer D and trimming. The sample contains 170,000 or so clones, 77% of them found a single time. The ten largest make up 3.7% of the sample.

The data are from a study of cytomegalovirus exposure and HLA in healthy donors (dated by TCRdb to the late 2010s). About the study as a whole: According to an earlier analysis of 587 of the donors, roughly 180 million T cells yielded 117 million unique TCR beta sequences and about 300 Gb of sequence data. An early release that covered 500 to 800 HLA-typed donors contained around 300 gigabases of sequencing data and tens of millions of unique TCR sequences. Of the 350 to 400 genotyped donors, approximately 83% fell in the genetic ancestry cluster associated with self-reported Caucasian donors. The study aimed to test whether signatures of past pathogen exposure could be identified by cataloging public T cell receptors. Using immunosequencing, the study profiled T cell repertoires from 666 subjects and related those repertoires to cytomegalovirus serostatus. A separate validation cohort of approximately 120 different subjects was used in addition to the approximately 640-subject first cohort. The study combined high-throughput TCR immunosequencing, statistical association of individual TCRs with disease status, and machine learning to predict cytomegalovirus infection status. To study patterns of TCR occurrence, a later analysis re-analyzed previously published TCR beta repertoires from around 660 donors and added high-resolution HLA genotyping. The later analysis used no new phenotypic data to find candidate immune exposures, relying instead on TCR beta sequences and their occurrence across donors. To decide whether each TCR beta V gene segment behaved as functional or pseudogenic, an earlier analysis of approximately 620 of the donors relied on high-throughput TCR beta sequencing. Donor age, sex, ethnicity and CMV serostatus were compiled together with the repertoire data. A later genetic analysis took genome-wide SNP genotypes for about 65% of the 666 donors and used that subset as a discovery cohort. Every repertoire in the discovery cohort had been generated on one and the same sequencing platform. HLA typing included class I and class II loci at four-digit resolution. Typing coverage differed by locus: A, B, C, DRB1 and DQB1 were typed in about 620-640 donors, DQA1 in roughly 500, DPA1 in some 570, and DPB1 in just under 490. Roughly five DR-DQ haplotypes were treated as single units for association and clustering because of strong linkage in the cohort. Among about 410 genotyped donors of the cohort, an average of about 220,000 unique TCR beta nucleotide sequences was sequenced per donor, of which approximately 19% were non-productive.

In total, 630 or so healthy bone marrow donors made up the cohort. All cohort members were sampled while nominally healthy, although unrecorded immune exposures were likely present. The donor was CMV seropositive and belonged to the group of 250 to 300 seropositive cohort members. Every donor gave a peripheral blood sample, and the peripheral blood mononuclear cells from that sample were used for TCR beta sequencing. Genomic DNA was extracted from the blood cell samples with the Qiagen DNeasy Blood Extraction Kit. Paper-wide results and their limitations: Assigning TCR associations to individual alleles was difficult when HLA alleles, especially DR and DQ, strongly co-occurred. About 15 rarely observed V segments, including chromosome 9 orphons, were excluded from the earlier analysis of several hundred of the donors because counts were too low. Because HLA typing was unavailable for some donors at each locus, only the typed subset was used in association tests. In a later analysis, several top co-occurrence clusters were reported to appear linked to parvovirus B19, influenza, CMV and Epstein-Barr virus. A further reported finding was that TCR beta sequences accurately predicted the HLA-A and HLA-B alleles for most subjects in the first cohort. Some IMGT-functional V segments, including TRBV6-2 and TRBV6-3, could not be told apart with the 87-base-pair reads, so those segments were excluded. The authors suggested that the approach could potentially be extended to other disease states and immunological phenotypes. Specific HLA alleles were associated with 15,000 to 20,000 TCR beta sequences at a false discovery rate of 0.05 in a later analysis. While some public TCRs were present in many individuals, most TCR sequences turned up only very rarely across donors. A cluster of highly shared sequence variants was judged likely to be a technical artifact of the sequencing pipeline. A later analysis found that HLA-associated TCR beta chains were more clonally expanded and had lower generation probabilities than equally common non-associated chains. In both the original and validation cohorts, the classifier was reported to diagnose cytomegalovirus status with high specificity and sensitivity. Most CMV-associated TCR beta chains appeared to be HLA-restricted in a later analysis, and the HLA associations seemed to be driven largely by CMV exposure. In vitro tests confirmed that a few of the cytomegalovirus-associated TCR beta chains recognize cytomegalovirus antigens. An earlier analysis of approximately 570 of the donors showed that most TCR beta V segments appeared in productive rearrangements either about 87% or about 30% of the time, which broadly matched IMGT annotations. Linkage disequilibrium might explain the correlated functional status among segregating V segments, but an unknown experimental factor could not be excluded. The presence/absence analyses assumed that sequencing depth was roughly uniform across donors, and that assumption may not be true. The only immune exposure information available for the cohort was CMV serostatus. A later genetic analysis associated a missense DCLRE1C variant with V-gene and J-gene trimming of TCR beta chains, and an independent cohort replicated the association. The study listed 164 TCR beta chains as associated with cytomegalovirus. In this cohort, only TCR beta chains were sequenced, and detectable features were limited by the absence of alpha or paired-chain data. A later analysis found that TCR association rates varied across HLA loci, with DRB1 alleles showing the most associated TCRs and HLA-C alleles the fewest. Compared with the roughly 670-donor mean, donors in an Asian-associated ancestry cluster had fewer N-insertions in productive TCRs, according to a later genetic analysis.

For CDR1 and CDR2, the germline V gene (reference sequence) lists SEHNR and FQNEAQ. V and J lose 5 bases and 0 bases, and a span of 12 bases separates them. The CDR3 goes from the cysteine to the phenylalanine over 15 residues. Kept here is only the CDR3 DNA, which spans 45 bases and is read in frame from base 1. The TCR was taken from an older woman in good health and CMV-seropositive. The sequence links TRBV7-9 to TRBJ2-3; TRBD2 could be the D gene, as 6 bases match. Sample: PBMCs. The CDR3 amino acid sequence is: CASSPTSRSTDTQYF. DNA sequence: TGTGCCAGCAGCCCTACTAGCCGGAGCACAGATACGCAGTATTTT.